In this sample, the clone carrying this T cell receptor (beta chain) turned up a few times. The antigen is not known. A multiplex PCR was run with 60 Vbeta primers and 13 Jbeta primers. Sequenced by immunoSEQ multiplex PCR; TCRdb stores in-frame clones only, minus some. The repertoire holds 130,000 or so clones, with roughly four fifths as singletons. The data were obtained in a study of cytomegalovirus exposure and HLA in healthy donors. Study-level results: An analysis that came later showed most CMV-associated TCR beta chains appearing HLA-restricted.

V was cut by 3 bases and J by 0 bases, with 6 bases left in between. CDR3 length equals 14 residues. Germline values: CDR1 MGHRA, CDR2 YSYEKL. The chain has TRBV4-1 and TRBJ2-1; the D is unclear. This clonotype originated in a woman aged 18-29 years in good health and CMV-seronegative. The sequencing input was PBMCs. Here the CDR3 reads CASSQGHSYNEQFF. The CDR3, as DNA: TGCGCCAGCAGCCAGGGCCACTCCTACAATGAGCAGTTCTTC.